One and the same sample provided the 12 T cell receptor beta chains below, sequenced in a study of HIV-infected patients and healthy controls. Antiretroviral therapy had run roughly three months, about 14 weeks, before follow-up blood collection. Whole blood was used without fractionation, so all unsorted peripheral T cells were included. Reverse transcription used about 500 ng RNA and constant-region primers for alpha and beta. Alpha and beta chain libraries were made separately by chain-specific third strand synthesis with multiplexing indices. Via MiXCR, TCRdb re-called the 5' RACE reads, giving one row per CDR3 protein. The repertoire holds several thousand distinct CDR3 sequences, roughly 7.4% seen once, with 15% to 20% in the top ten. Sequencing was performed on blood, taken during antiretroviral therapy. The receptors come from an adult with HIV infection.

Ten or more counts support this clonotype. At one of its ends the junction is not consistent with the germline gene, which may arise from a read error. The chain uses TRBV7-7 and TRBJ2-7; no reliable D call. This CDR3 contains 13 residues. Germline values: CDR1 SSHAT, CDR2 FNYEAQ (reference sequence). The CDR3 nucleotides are TGTGCTAGCAGCTTAGGTCTGGGTAACGAGCAGTACTTC. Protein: CASSLGLGNEQYF.

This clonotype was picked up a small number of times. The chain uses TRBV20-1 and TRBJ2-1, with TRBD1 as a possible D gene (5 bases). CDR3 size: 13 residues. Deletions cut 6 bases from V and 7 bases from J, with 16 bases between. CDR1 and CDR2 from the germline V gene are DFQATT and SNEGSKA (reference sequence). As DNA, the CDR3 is TGCAGTGCCAACATAATGGGGCTGAATGAGCAGTTCTTC. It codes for CSANIMGLNEQFF.

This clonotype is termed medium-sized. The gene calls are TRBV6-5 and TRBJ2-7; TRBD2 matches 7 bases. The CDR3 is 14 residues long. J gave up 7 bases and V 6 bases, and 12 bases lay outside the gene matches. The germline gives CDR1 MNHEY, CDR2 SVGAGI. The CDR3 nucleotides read TGTGCCAGCAGCCTATTCAGCGGGAAGCGTGAGCAGTACTTC. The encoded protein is CASSLFSGKREQYF.

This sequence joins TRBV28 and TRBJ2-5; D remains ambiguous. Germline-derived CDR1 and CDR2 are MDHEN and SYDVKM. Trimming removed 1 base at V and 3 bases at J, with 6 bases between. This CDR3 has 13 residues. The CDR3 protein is CASSLFGEETQYF. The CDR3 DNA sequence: TGTGCCAGCAGTTTATTTGGAGAAGAGACCCAGTACTTC.

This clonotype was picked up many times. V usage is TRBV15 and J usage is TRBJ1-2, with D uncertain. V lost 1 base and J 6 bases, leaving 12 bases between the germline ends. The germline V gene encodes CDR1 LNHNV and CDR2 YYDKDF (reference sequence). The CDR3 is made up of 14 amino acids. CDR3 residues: CATSRGGESDGYTF. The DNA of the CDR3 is TGTGCCACCAGCAGAGGCGGGGAATCGGATGGCTACACCTTC.

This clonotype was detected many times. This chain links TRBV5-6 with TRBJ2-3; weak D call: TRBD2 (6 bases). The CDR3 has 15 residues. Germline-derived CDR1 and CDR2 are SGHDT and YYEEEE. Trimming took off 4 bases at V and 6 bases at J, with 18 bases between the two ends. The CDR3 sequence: CASSIWTTTDDTQYF. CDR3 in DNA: TGTGCCAGCAGCATTTGGACTACCACTGATGATACGCAGTATTTT.

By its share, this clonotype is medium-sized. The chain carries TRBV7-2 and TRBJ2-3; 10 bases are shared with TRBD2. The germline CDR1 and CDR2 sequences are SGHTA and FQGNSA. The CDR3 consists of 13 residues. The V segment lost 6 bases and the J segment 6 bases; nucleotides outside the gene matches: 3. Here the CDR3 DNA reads TGTGCCAGCAGGCCTAGCGGGGGCGATACGCAGTATTTT. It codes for CASRPSGGDTQYF.

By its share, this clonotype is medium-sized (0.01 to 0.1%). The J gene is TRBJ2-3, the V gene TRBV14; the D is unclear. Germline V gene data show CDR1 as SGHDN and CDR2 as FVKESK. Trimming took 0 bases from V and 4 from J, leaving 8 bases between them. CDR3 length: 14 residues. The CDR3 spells CASSQDRSADTQYF. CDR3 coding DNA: TGTGCCAGCAGCCAAGATCGTTCGGCAGATACGCAGTATTTT.

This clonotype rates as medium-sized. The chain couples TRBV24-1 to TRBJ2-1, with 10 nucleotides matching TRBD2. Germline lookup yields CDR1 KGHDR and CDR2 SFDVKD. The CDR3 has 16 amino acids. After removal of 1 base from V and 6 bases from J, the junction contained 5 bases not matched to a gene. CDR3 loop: CATSDLTSGDLNEQFF. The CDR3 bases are TGTGCCACCAGTGATTTAACTAGCGGGGATCTCAATGAGCAGTTCTTC.

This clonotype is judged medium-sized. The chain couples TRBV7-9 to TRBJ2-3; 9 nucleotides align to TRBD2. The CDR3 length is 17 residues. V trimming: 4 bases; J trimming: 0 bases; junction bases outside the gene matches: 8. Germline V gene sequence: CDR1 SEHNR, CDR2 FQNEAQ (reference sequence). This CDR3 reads CASSSSAGGTSTDTQYF. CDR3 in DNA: TGTGCCAGCAGCTCTTCTGCGGGGGGGACTAGCACAGATACGCAGTATTTT.

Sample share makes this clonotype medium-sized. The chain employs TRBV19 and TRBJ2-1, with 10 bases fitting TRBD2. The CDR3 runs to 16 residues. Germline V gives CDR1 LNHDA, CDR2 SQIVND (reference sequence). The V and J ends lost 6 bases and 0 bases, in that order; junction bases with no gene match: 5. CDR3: CASRTSGASSYNEQFF. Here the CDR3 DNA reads TGTGCCAGTAGAACTAGCGGGGCCAGCTCCTACAATGAGCAGTTCTTC.

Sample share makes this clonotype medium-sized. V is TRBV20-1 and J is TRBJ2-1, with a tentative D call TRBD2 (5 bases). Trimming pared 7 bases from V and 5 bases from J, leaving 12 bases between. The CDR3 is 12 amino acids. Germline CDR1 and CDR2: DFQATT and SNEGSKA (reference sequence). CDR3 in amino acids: CSVPDGNNEQFF. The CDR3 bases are TGCAGTGTCCCGGACGGGAACAATGAGCAGTTCTTC.